These 21 T cell receptor beta chains were all obtained from the same sample, sequenced in a study of shared clonotypes between healthy human individuals. TCRdb's copy holds only in-frame clones and misses some; the assay was immunoSEQ multiplex PCR. The table lists 600,000 to 800,000 clones, around 70% of them singletons, with about 1.7% in the top ten. The sample consisted of memory CD4+ T cells sorted from blood. Sample subset: CD45RA-negative fraction. Receptor source: a woman in her 30s in good health.

The chain carries TRBV28 and TRBJ2-7, with TRBD1 identical over 12 bases. The CDR3 consists of 15 residues. With V trimmed by 5 bases and J by 6 bases, 8 bases remained unmatched. Germline V gene data show CDR1 as MDHEN and CDR2 as SYDVKM. CDR3 sequence (DNA): TGTGCCAGCAGTGTCCCCGGGACAGGGGGCGCCGAGCAGTACTTC. Translating it yields CASSVPGTGGAEQYF.

Only a few counts were recorded for this clone. This CDR3 is also generated by other DNA sequences in the sample. V is TRBV7-2 and J is TRBJ1-2, with TRBD1 matching 10 bases. V gave up 5 bases and J gave up 3 bases; unmatched junction bases: 3. The CDR3 spans 14 residues. Germline V gene lookup returns CDR1 SGHTA and CDR2 FQGNSA. This chain's CDR3 is CASSPGQGDYGYTF. In DNA form, the CDR3 reads TGTGCCAGCAGCCCCGGACAGGGGGACTATGGCTACACCTTC.

The V and J genes are TRBV14 and TRBJ1-3; no firm D call. The CDR3 sequence is 14 residues long. V gave up 3 bases and J gave up 2 bases, with 8 bases separating them. CDR1 is SGHDN, CDR2 FVKESK, per germline. CDR3 nucleotides: TGTGCCAGCAGCCAGTGGGCCCCTGGAAACACCATATATTTT. It codes for CASSQWAPGNTIYF. Complete variable domain (other parts from reference TRBV14 and TRBJ1-3): EAGVTQFPSHSVIEKGQTVTLRCDPISGHDNLYWYRRVMGKEIKFLLHFVKESKQDESGMPNNRFLAERTGGTYSTLKVQPAELEDSGVYFCASSQWAPGNTIYFGEGSWLTVV.

The chain uses TRBV7-9 and TRBJ1-1, with D possibly matching TRBD1 (5 bases). Germline V gene sequence: CDR1 SEHNR, CDR2 FQNEAQ (reference sequence). The V end lost 5 bases, the J end lost 2 bases, and 15 bases lay between the germline ends. The CDR3 consists of 15 residues. The CDR3 DNA reads as TGTGCCAGCAGCCCGTTGGGGGAAATCAACACTGAAGCTTTCTTT. It yields the protein CASSPLGEINTEAFF.

The genes are TRBV5-4 and TRBJ2-2; 9 bases are a match to TRBD1. This CDR3 is 16 amino acids long. CDR1 is SGHNT and CDR2 is YYREEE in the germline V gene (reference sequence). DNA for the CDR3: TGTGTTACCGGCCTTGGACAGGGGCAGAACACCGGGGAGCTGTTTTTT. Translated: CVTGLGQGQNTGELFF.

The table lists this clone with many counts. The chain has TRBV19 and TRBJ2-3; 12 bases fit TRBD2. The V and J ends lost 5 bases and 3 bases, in that order; junction bases with no gene match: 6. The V gene's germline CDR1 is LNHDA and CDR2 SQIVND (reference sequence). CDR3 length equals 16 residues. For the CDR3, the DNA is TGTGCCAGTAGTCGAGCACTAGCGGGAGGTACAGATACGCAGTATTTT. Translating it yields CASSRALAGGTDTQYF.

The rearrangement joins TRBV7-9 to TRBJ1-2; possible D gene TRBD1, 6 bases. In germline, CDR1 is SEHNR, CDR2 FQNEAQ (reference sequence). V was pared by 5 bases and J by 5 bases, with 21 bases between. The CDR3 contains 16 residues. For the CDR3, the DNA is TGTGCCAGCAGCCAAACTACAGGGAGTTTTATGTATGGCTACACCTTC. Protein sequence: CASSQTTGSFMYGYTF.

The chain uses TRBV29-1 and TRBJ2-3, with 9 bases identical to TRBD1. CDR3 length equals 14 residues. Germline V gene data show CDR1 as SQVTM and CDR2 as ANQGSEA. Losses at the gene ends were 7 bases for V and 4 bases for J; bases not matched to a gene: 9. Here the CDR3 DNA reads TGCAGCGGGGGACAGGGTCTAATTGCAGATACGCAGTATTTT. Translating gives CSGGQGLIADTQYF.

The chain is built from TRBV5-8 and TRBJ2-7, with D tentatively TRBD2 (5 bases). The CDR3 is 16 amino acids. CDR1 and CDR2 (germline): SGHTS, YDEGEE. The V end lost 5 bases, the J end lost 3 bases, and 21 bases lay between the germline ends. For the CDR3, the DNA is TGTGCCAGCAGGATAACCGCCGGGAAGGCTTACTACGAGCAGTACTTC. Amino acids: CASRITAGKAYYEQYF.

The sample holds one count of this clone. The chain uses TRBV28 and TRBJ1-5; D unclear. V was cut by 8 bases and J by 4 bases, with 9 bases left in between. This CDR3 is 12 amino acids long. Germline V CDR1 and CDR2: MDHEN, SYDVKM. The CDR3 protein is CASHYQNQPQHF. CDR3 nucleotides: TGTGCCAGCCATTATCAGAATCAGCCCCAGCATTTT.

The CDR3, as DNA: TGTGCCAGCAGTTCCAGGGGTGGAGGGCCTCAGCCCCAGCATTTT. Its translation is CASSSRGGGPQPQHF. The chain is built from TRBV28 and TRBJ1-5, with a weak D call TRBD1 (6 bases). V was pared by 4 bases and J by 6 bases, with 16 bases between. Germline CDR1 reads MDHEN; CDR2 reads SYDVKM. This CDR3 has 15 residues.

This clone was observed a handful of times. At the DNA level, this CDR3 is encoded by other sequences in the same sample as well. The chain couples TRBV5-1 to TRBJ1-1, with TRBD1 matching over 8 bases. Germline V gene sequence: CDR1 SGHRS, CDR2 YFSETQ. The CDR3 runs 14 residues. Germline trimming cut 3 bases from V and 4 bases from J; bases unmatched to any gene: 5. In DNA, the CDR3 is TGCGCCAGCAGCTCCGGGACAGGCGGCACTGAAGCTTTCTTT. Amino acids: CASSSGTGGTEAFF.

The rearrangement uses TRBV18 and TRBJ1-5; 8 nucleotides match TRBD1. This CDR3 contains 15 residues. Germline trimming cut 3 bases from V and 11 bases from J; bases unmatched to any gene: 12. Germline V gene data show CDR1 as KGHSH and CDR2 as LQKENI. This chain's CDR3 is CASSPGTGPVGAQHF. In nucleotides, the CDR3 is TGTGCCAGCTCACCCGGGACAGGCCCCGTTGGGGCCCAGCATTTT.

The chain uses TRBV18 and TRBJ2-3, with D perhaps assigned TRBD1 or TRBD2 (6 bases each). Germline V CDR1 and CDR2: KGHSH, LQKENI. Between the trimmed V and J ends, which lost 6 bases and 2 bases, there was a span of 9 bases. This CDR3 comprises 13 residues. In nucleotides, the CDR3 is TGTGCCAGCTCTAGGGGGGTCACAGATACGCAGTATTTT. Protein product: CASSRGVTDTQYF.

The chain couples TRBV19 to TRBJ2-6; D may be TRBD2 (6 bases). Looked up from germline, CDR1 is LNHDA and CDR2 is SQIVND (reference sequence). Trimming shortened V by 5 bases and J by 6 bases, and 29 bases separated the two germline ends. The CDR3 has 20 amino acids. CDR3 sequence (DNA): TGTGCCAGTAGTCTAATGGGAGGATATTCTCATTACCCAGCGGCCAACGTCCTGACTTTC. Its protein is CASSLMGGYSHYPAANVLTF.

In DNA form, the CDR3 reads TGTGCCACTTCGGTTGAGGCCCGGGGTAATGAGCAGTTCTTC. Translated, it gives CATSVEARGNEQFF. V gene TRBV7-2 combines with J gene TRBJ2-1; TRBD2 is a possible D gene (5 bases). V was cut by 10 bases and J by 7 bases, with 20 bases left in between. Germline CDR1 reads SGHTA; CDR2 reads FQGNSA. CDR3 length: 14 amino acids. The variable domain in full, with the rest retrieved from reference TRBV7-2 and TRBJ2-1, is GAGVSQSPSNKVTEKGKDVELRCDPISGHTALYWYRQSLGQGLEFLIYFQGNSAPDKSGLPSDRFSAERTGGSVSTLTIQRTQQEDSAVYLCATSVEARGNEQFFGPGTRLTVL.

The chain is built from TRBV18 and TRBJ1-4; no clear D gene. Germline V lookup: CDR1 KGHSH, CDR2 LQKENI. There are 14 residues in the CDR3. V gave up 2 bases and J gave up 5 bases, with 9 bases separating them. The CDR3 nucleotides read TGTGCCAGCTCACCATCCCAGAGGAATGAAAAACTGTTTTTT. Encoded protein: CASSPSQRNEKLFF.

This clone was recorded only once. Other nucleotide sequences from this sample produce the same CDR3. V is TRBV5-1 and J is TRBJ2-1; the match to TRBD1 covers 12 bases. Trimming removed 4 bases from V and 9 bases from J; junction bases left unmatched: 5. Germline values: CDR1 SGHRS, CDR2 YFSETQ. This CDR3 comprises 14 residues. This chain's CDR3 is CASSPGTGGIEQFF. The CDR3 DNA follows: TGCGCCAGCAGCCCCGGGACAGGGGGCATTGAGCAGTTCTTC. The full variable domain, its missing parts supplied by reference TRBV5-1 and TRBJ2-1, is KAGVTQTPRYLIKTRGQQVTLSCSPISGHRSVSWYQQTPGQGLQFLFEYFSETQRNKGNFPGRFSGRQFSNSRSEMNVSTLELGDSALYLCASSPGTGGIEQFFGPGTRLTVL.

The V call is TRBV15, the J call TRBJ2-1, with 11 bases lining up with TRBD2. CDR1 is LNHNV and CDR2 is YYDKDF in the germline V gene (reference sequence). The CDR3 runs to 15 residues. The V gene end was trimmed by 0 bases and the J gene end by 9 bases; junction bases not matched to a gene: 4. As DNA, the CDR3 is TGTGCCACCAGCAGAGATCTAGCGGGAGGTGGTGAGCAGTTCTTC. Translated, it gives CATSRDLAGGGEQFF.

The gene calls are TRBV28 and TRBJ2-7; 7 bases match TRBD2. With 5 bases clipped from V and 4 bases from J, the junction kept 11 bases outside the gene matches. The CDR3 loop spans 15 amino acids. Looked up from germline, CDR1 is MDHEN and CDR2 is SYDVKM. Here the CDR3 reads CASSPQVAGMYEQYF. For the CDR3, the DNA is TGTGCCAGCAGTCCACAGGTAGCGGGTATGTACGAGCAGTACTTC.

The chain links TRBV5-3 to TRBJ2-3; 10 bases match TRBD1. TRBV5-3 has ORF status, its function being uncertain. The CDR3 is made up of 18 amino acids. The J segment lost 3 bases and the V segment lost 5 bases, leaving 15 bases of the junction unmatched. In DNA, the CDR3 is TGTGCCAGAAGAAGAGCTGAACCGGGACAGGGGATAACAGATACGCAGTATTTT. It yields the protein CARRRAEPGQGITDTQYF.